The T cell receptor beta chain described here comes from a study of blood T cell repertoires in COVID-19. Per the study methods: Reference gene primer amplification yielded estimated nucleated cell counts. This table comes from immunoSEQ multiplex PCR, and its TCRdb copy is limited to in-frame clones, with some not included. V, J and clone size are those of that table, while D and trimming were read from the DNA. Of under 200,000 clones detected, roughly 91% appear once; the ten largest clones hold approximately 5.6%. This CDR3 has 14 residues. Trimming took 6 bases from V and 8 from J, leaving 17 bases between them. Germline lookup yields CDR1 SEHNR and CDR2 FQNEAQ (reference sequence).

The chain joins TRBV7-9 to TRBJ1-3; no firm D call. This TCR came from a man between 40 and 49 years old with active or convalescent COVID-19. The sequencing input was peripheral blood. As DNA, the CDR3 is TGTGCCAGCAGTTCCCTCCGGGGTGTACACACCATATATTTT. Translated, it gives CASSSLRGVHTIYF.